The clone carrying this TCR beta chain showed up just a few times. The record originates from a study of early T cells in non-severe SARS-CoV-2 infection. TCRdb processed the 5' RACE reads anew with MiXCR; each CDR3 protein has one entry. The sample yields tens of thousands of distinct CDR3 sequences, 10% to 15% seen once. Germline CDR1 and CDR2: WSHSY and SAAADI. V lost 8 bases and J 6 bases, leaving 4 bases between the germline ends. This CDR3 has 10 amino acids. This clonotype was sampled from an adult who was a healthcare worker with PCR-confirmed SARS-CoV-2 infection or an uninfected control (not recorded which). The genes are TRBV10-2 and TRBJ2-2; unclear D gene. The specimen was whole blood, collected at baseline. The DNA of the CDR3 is TGCGCCAGCGGTCCCGGGGAGCTGTTTTTT. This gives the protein CASGPGELFF.